This TCR beta chain was obtained from a study of response to subunit inactivated influenza vaccine (dated by TCRdb to the late 2010s). Regarding the study in general: To follow how T cells responded to a trivalent subunit inactivated influenza vaccine, the researchers relied on deep quantitative profiling of the T cell receptor repertoire. The study at large found these results: The authors suggested that each seasonal influenza vaccination may recruit only a limited number of new T cells.

Libraries came from RT-PCR. The reads were generated on an Illumina HiSeq 2500. TCRdb reprocessed the public reads (quality trimming at Q25 with fastp, clone calling with MiXCR) and kept in-frame beta chains. Every distinct CDR3 protein forms one entry, paired with its most common genes and DNA. The sample table contains around 490,000 distinct CDR3 sequences; only one count was recorded for around 8% of them. The biggest ten clones account for 10% to 15% of the sample. At the junction V is shortened by 3 bases and J by 14 bases, with 11 bases in between. From cysteine to phenylalanine, the CDR3 is 11 amino acids long. Only CDR3 DNA remains: 33 bases, in frame from the first base. The germline V gene (reference sequence) gives CDR1 as LNHDA and CDR2 as SQIVND. On this clonotype: Which antigen it targets is not known. No base-level quality is on record; no much larger clone is a single base apart.

The sequence was collected from a man aged 45-69 years who received an inactivated influenza vaccine. Donor details come from another sample of the same person, matched by shared clones. The chain is made from TRBV19 and TRBJ2-4, and the D gene may be TRBD1, 5 bases matching. This specimen was PBMCs from blood, taken roughly 24 months after vaccination. The DNA reads TGTGCCAGTAGTATTACGGACACCAAGTACTTC. Its amino acids are CASSITDTKYF.